A selection of T cell receptor beta chains follows, all from one sample in a study of T cell repertoires in cytomegalovirus infection. MiXCR was run by TCRdb on the reads, yielding one entry per CDR3 protein. Of about 320,000 distinct CDR3 sequences in the sample, over 7.5% were seen once. The specimen was PBMCs. Receptor source: a human donor in good health (CMV status not recorded). Some clones in this sample may be carry-over from other donors' samples. CDR3s include the opening cysteine and the closing phenylalanine or tryptophan. D genes are given only for firm matches. Some rows mark clone size as missing; the rest say once, few, many or name a class of expanded clone.

NA,many,TRBV7-2,TRBJ1-1,TGTGCCAGCAGAAACGAGGGTCTTGAAGCTTTCTTT,CASRNEGLEAFF
NA,NA,TRBV20-1,TRBJ2-1,TGCAGTGCTAAGAATTCCGGGCCGAACAATGAGCAGTTCTTC,CSAKNSGPNNEQFF
TRBD2,NA,TRBV7-2,TRBJ2-5,TGTGCCAGCAGCCCGACTAGCGGGAGAGGAGGAGAGACCCAGTACTTC,CASSPTSGRGGETQYF
NA,few,TRBV19,TRBJ2-1,TGTGCCAGTAGTACCACGGTTACCTTGACGGTTGGAGGGGGTGAGCAGTTCTTC,CASSTTVTLTVGGGEQFF
NA,many,TRBV7-3,TRBJ1-1,TGTGCCAGCAGCTTAACCGCAGGGGCGGGAACTGAAGCTTTCTTT,CASSLTAGAGTEAFF
TRBD1,NA,TRBV4-3,TRBJ2-5,TGCGCCAGCAGCCCCCGACAGGGGCCGGAGACCCAGTACTTC,CASSPRQGPETQYF
TRBD1,many,TRBV12-5,TRBJ2-6,TGTGCTAGTGGTTGGTCAGGGGGCAACTCTGGGGCCAACGTCCTGACTTTC,CASGWSGGNSGANVLTF
NA,NA,TRBV7-6,TRBJ2-3,TGTGCCAGCAGCTGGGGGACTGCCTTCGTCGTTGAAGATACGCAGTATTTT,CASSWGTAFVVEDTQYF
TRBD2,many,TRBV7-9,TRBJ2-1,TGTGCCAGCAGCCCTAGCGGGGGGGACAATGAGCAGTTCTTC,CASSPSGGDNEQFF
NA,NA,TRBV28,TRBJ2-7,TGTGCCAGCAGTTTAAGTGACTACGAGCAGTACTTC,CASSLSDYEQYF
NA,few,TRBV7-9,TRBJ1-2,TGTGCCAGCAGCTCCTCGCGGAGACAGCTTGTCTATGGCTACACCTTC,CASSSSRRQLVYGYTF
TRBD2,NA,TRBV7-9,TRBJ2-1,TGTGCCAGCAGCTCGCTCGGACTAGCGGGAGAGCAGTTCTTC,CASSSLGLAGEQFF
NA,few,TRBV7-9,TRBJ1-2,TGTGCCAGCAGCTTAGGACTGAGCTACACCTTC,CASSLGLSYTF